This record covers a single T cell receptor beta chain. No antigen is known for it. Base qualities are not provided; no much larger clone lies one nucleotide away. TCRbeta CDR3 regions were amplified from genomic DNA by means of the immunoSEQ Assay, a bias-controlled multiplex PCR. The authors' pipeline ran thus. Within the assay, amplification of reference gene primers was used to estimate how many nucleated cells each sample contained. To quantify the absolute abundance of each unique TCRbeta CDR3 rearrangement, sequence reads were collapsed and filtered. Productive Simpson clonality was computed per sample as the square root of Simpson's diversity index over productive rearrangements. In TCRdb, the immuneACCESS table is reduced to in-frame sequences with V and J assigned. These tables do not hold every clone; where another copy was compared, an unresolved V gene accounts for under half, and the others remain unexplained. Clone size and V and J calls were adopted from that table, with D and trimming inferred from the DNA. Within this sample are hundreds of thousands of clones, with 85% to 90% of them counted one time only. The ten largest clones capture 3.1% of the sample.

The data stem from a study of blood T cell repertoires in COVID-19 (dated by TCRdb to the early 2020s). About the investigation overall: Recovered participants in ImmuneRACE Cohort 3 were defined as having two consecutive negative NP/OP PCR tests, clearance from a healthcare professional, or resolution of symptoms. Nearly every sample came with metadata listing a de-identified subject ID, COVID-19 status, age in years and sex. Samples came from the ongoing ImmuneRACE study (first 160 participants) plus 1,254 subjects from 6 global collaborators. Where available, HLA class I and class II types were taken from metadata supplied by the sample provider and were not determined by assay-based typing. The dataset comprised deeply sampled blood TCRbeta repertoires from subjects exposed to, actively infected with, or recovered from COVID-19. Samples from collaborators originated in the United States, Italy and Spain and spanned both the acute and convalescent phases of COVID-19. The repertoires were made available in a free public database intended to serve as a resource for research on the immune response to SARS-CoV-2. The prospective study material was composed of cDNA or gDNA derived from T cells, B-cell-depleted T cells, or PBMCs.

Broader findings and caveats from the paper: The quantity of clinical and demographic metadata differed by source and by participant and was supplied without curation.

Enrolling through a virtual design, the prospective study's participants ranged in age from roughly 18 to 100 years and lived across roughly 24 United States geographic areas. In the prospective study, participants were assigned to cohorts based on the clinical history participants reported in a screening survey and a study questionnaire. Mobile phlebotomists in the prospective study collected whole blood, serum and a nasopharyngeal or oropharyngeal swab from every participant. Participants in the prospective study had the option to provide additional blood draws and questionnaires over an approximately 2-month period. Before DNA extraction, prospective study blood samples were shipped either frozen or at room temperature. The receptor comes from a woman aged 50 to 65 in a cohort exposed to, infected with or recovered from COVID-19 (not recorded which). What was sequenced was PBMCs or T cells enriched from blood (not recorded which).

The nucleotide sequence reads TGCGCCAGCAGCCAACAAGCCGGGACAGCGAATTCACCCCTCCACTTT. It translates to CASSQQAGTANSPLHF. The receptor chain draws on TRBV4-1 and TRBJ1-6, with 7 middle bases fitting TRBD1. V is trimmed back by 2 bases and J by 7 bases, and the junction contains 8 bases that no gene match accounts for. The CDR3 runs 16 amino acids, cysteine and phenylalanine included. Kept here is only the CDR3 DNA, which spans 48 bases and is read in frame from base 1. Via the germline V gene, CDR1 is MGHRA and CDR2 YSYEKL.